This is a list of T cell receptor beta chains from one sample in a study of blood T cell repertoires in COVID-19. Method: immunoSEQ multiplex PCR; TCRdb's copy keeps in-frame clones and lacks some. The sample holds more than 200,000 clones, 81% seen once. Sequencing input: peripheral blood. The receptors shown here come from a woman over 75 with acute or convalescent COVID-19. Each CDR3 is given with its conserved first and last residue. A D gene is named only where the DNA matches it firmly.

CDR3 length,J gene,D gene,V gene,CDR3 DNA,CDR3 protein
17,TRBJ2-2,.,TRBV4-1,TGCGCCAGCAGCCATCGTAAGGGAGTATCGGACACCGGGGAGCTGTTTTTT,CASSHRKGVSDTGELFF
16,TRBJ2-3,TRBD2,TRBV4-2,TGTGCCAGCAGCCAAGATTCGGCTAGCGGGGAGTTAGCGCAGTATTTT,CASSQDSASGELAQYF
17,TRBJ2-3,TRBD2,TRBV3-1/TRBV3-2,TGTGCCAGCAGCCGGGCTAGCGGGGGCCCCCCGGAGGATACGCAGTATTTT,CASSRASGGPPEDTQYF
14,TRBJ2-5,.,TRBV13,TGTGCCAGCAGCCCCGCAGGGAACCAAGAGACCCAGTACTTC,CASSPAGNQETQYF
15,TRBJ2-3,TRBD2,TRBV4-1,TGCGCCAGCAGCCGGACTAGCGGGGGTCCAGATACGCAGTATTTT,CASSRTSGGPDTQYF
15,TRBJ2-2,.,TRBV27,TGTGCCAGCAGTTTCGATGAGGCGAACACCGGGGAGCTGTTTTTT,CASSFDEANTGELFF
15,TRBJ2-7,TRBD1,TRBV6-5,TGTGCCAGCACGGGTTTGGACAGGGTGACCTACGAGCAGTACTTC,CASTGLDRVTYEQYF
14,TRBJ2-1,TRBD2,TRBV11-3,TGTGCCAGCAGCACCCGGGGACTAAACAATGAGCAGTTCTTC,CASSTRGLNNEQFF
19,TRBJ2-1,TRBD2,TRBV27,TGTGCCAGCAGGAGCTGGGGCCTAGCGGAGGCCCTGGGGGGTATTGAGCAGTTCTTC,CASRSWGLAEALGGIEQFF
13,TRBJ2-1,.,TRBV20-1,TGCAGTGCTAGTCCGGGACTGTACAATGAGCAGTTCTTC,CSASPGLYNEQFF
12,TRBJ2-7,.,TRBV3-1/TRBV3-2,TGTGCCAGCAGTTATCGGGAGTGGGAGCAGTACTTC,CASSYREWEQYF
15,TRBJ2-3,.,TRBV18,TGTGCCAGCTCACCTCCGGACAAAAGCACAGATACGCAGTATTTT,CASSPPDKSTDTQYF
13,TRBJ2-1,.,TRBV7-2,TGTGCCAGCAGCTTAAATCAGGGTGGTGAGCAGTTCTTC,CASSLNQGGEQFF
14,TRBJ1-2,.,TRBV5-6,TGTGCCAGCAGCTCCTCCTCCAGGGTCGCGGGCTACACCTTC,CASSSSSRVAGYTF